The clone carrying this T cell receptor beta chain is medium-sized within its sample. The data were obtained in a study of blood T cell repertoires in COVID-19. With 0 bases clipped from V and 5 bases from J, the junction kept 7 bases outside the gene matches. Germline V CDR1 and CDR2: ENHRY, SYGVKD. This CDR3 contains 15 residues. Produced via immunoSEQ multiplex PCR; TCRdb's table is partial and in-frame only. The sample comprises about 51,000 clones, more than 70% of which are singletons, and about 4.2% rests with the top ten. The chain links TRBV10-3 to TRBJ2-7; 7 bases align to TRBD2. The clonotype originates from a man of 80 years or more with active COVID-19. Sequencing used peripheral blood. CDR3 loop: CAISESGGSSNEQYF. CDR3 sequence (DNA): TGTGCCATCAGTGAGTCGGGCGGGAGTTCCAACGAGCAGTACTTC.